This T cell receptor (beta chain) emerged from a study of blood T cell repertoires in COVID-19. Whole-study context: Both acute and convalescent COVID-19 samples were obtained from the United States, Italy and Spain. From T cells, B-cell-depleted T cells, or PBMCs came the material, which was cDNA or gDNA.

The V gene end was trimmed by 6 bases and the J gene end by 3 bases; junction bases not matched to a gene: 16. CDR3 length equals 17 residues. Germline V lookup: CDR1 LGHNT, CDR2 FRNRAP. Original methodology: Using reference gene primer amplification, nucleated cell counts were estimated. The method was immunoSEQ multiplex PCR; TCRdb's version includes in-frame clones alone and lacks a portion of them. From that table come the V and J calls and clone size; the DNA was used to work out D and trimming. The sample holds 150,000 to 180,000 clones, nearly 80% seen once. Material: peripheral blood. This TCR came from a man aged 80 or over with acute or convalescent COVID-19. The rearrangement joins TRBV12-5 to TRBJ1-1; 7 nucleotides match TRBD1. CDR3 DNA: TGTGCTAGTGGGGACAGGACAGGCCGCGTATGGGACACTGAAGCTTTCTTT. Amino acids: CASGDRTGRVWDTEAFF.